The sequence of this T cell receptor (beta chain) was determined in a study of post-analysis software for immune sequencing data. Whole-study results and caveats: Analysis by F measure revealed that same-batch samples clustered strongly together. TRBV5-6, TRBV5-1 and TRBV20-1 were among four to six TRBV segments more frequent in patients than controls. Among multiple sclerosis patients, normalized Chao1 diversity was significantly below that of controls.

The CDR3 has 13 residues. The V end lost 3 bases, the J end lost 4 bases, and 9 bases lay between the germline ends. As for this clonotype: Its antigen is as yet unknown.

Unique molecular identifiers tagged the TCR beta cDNA libraries. A population of about 1 to 11 million T cells gave rise to 450,000 to 500,000 cDNA molecules. TCRdb passed the PCR reads through MiXCR, listing each CDR3 protein once. The sample consists of about 460,000 distinct CDR3 sequences, roughly 45% of them appearing once. Sequencing was performed on blood. The receptor was isolated from a girl aged 10 to 17 with multiple sclerosis. This chain uses TRBV12-3 or TRBV12-4 with TRBJ1-2; D gene unclear. As DNA, the CDR3 is TGTGCCAGCAGTTTCAACCGAAGCTATGGCTACACCTTC. Translating gives CASSFNRSYGYTF.